This is a list of T cell receptor beta chains from one sample in a study of blood T cell repertoires in COVID-19. Method: immunoSEQ multiplex PCR; TCRdb's copy keeps in-frame clones and lacks some. The sample yields under 250,000 clones, roughly 85% seen once. Material for sequencing was peripheral blood. These receptors were taken from a man in his fifties or sixties with COVID-19, enrolled during active disease. Both conserved end residues are part of each CDR3. The order of the fields is J gene, clone size, V gene, D gene, CDR3 DNA, CDR3 protein. The D gene is left open where the match is weak. Only some rows state a clone size, as once, few, many or a class for expanded clones.

>TRBJ2-1|-|TRBV4-1|-
TGCGCCAGCAGCCAAAACCCTATAAATGAGCAGTTCTTC
CASSQNPINEQFF
>TRBJ2-3|-|TRBV18|TRBD1
TGTGCCAGCTCAACAACAGGGGAACGCACAGATACGCAGTATTTT
CASSTTGERTDTQYF
>TRBJ2-1|-|TRBV12-3/TRBV12-4|TRBD1
TGTGCCAGCGTCACAGGGGACAATGAGCAGTTCTTC
CASVTGDNEQFF
>TRBJ2-5|-|TRBV19|TRBD2
TGTGCCAGTAGTATGGGCGGGGGTGGAGAGACCCAGTACTTC
CASSMGGGGETQYF
>TRBJ1-1|-|TRBV14|-
TGTGCCAGCAGCCAAGTTAGCAGGAACACTGAAGCTTTCTTT
CASSQVSRNTEAFF
>TRBJ1-5|few|TRBV19|TRBD1
TGTGCCACTGACAGGGGAGAGGAGCCCCAGCATTTT
CATDRGEEPQHF
>TRBJ1-3|few|TRBV18|TRBD1
TGTGCCAGCTCACAAAGACAGGGGGCCGCAATAAACTCTGGAAACACCATATATTTT
CASSQRQGAAINSGNTIYF
>TRBJ2-1|once|TRBV5-1|TRBD2
TGCGCCAGCAGCTTCGGGGGGTCGGCTCAGTTCTTC
CASSFGGSAQFF
>TRBJ1-5|-|TRBV15|TRBD1
TGTGCCACCAGCAGAGATCTAACAGGGGGGAATCAGCCCCAGCATTTT
CATSRDLTGGNQPQHF
>TRBJ2-2|few|TRBV5-6|TRBD2
TGTGCCAGCAGCTTGACTAGCGGGGGGAACACCGGGGAGCTGTTTTTT
CASSLTSGGNTGELFF
>TRBJ2-7|few|TRBV3-1/TRBV3-2|-
TGTGCCAGCAGCCAGGGAGCCGTTACCTACGAGCAGTACTTC
CASSQGAVTYEQYF
>TRBJ2-2|once|TRBV19|TRBD2
TGTGCCAGTAACTTACAGGGACTAGCCTCGATCAGCGGGGAGCTGTTTTTT
CASNLQGLASISGELFF
>TRBJ1-1|-|TRBV12-3/TRBV12-4|-
TGTGCCAGCAGTTTGTCTGCGGACACTGAAGCTTTCTTT
CASSLSADTEAFF
>TRBJ2-3|-|TRBV28|-
TGTGCCAGCAGTTTAGTATATTCGTTTCGGGGCACAGATACGCAGTATTTT
CASSLVYSFRGTDTQYF
>TRBJ2-7|-|TRBV30|TRBD1
TGTGCCTGGAGTGTAAGCAGGGGGCCCTACCACGAGCAGTACTTC
CAWSVSRGPYHEQYF
>TRBJ2-1|-|TRBV24-1|TRBD1
TGTGCCACCAGTGATTTAGTCGGACAGGGGCATGTTGAGCAGTTCTTC
CATSDLVGQGHVEQFF
>TRBJ1-1|few|TRBV7-9|-
TGTGCCAGCAGCTTAATGGAGGGCTTGACTGAAGCTTTCTTT
CASSLMEGLTEAFF
>TRBJ2-3|-|TRBV7-3|-
TGTGCCAGCAGCCCCTCTTTTGGGCGCACAGATACGCAGTATTTT
CASSPSFGRTDTQYF
>TRBJ2-5|-|TRBV2|TRBD2
TGTGCCAGCACTGGACTAGCGGGGTCCCAAGAGACCCAGTACTTC
CASTGLAGSQETQYF
>TRBJ1-1|-|TRBV5-1|TRBD1
TGCGCCAGCAGCTTGGGACAGGGGATGAACACTGAAGCTTTCTTT
CASSLGQGMNTEAFF
>TRBJ1-1|once|TRBV5-4|-
TGTGCCAGCAGCTTGCAGGGAACTGAAGCTTTCTTT
CASSLQGTEAFF
>TRBJ1-3|once|TRBV4-2|-
TGTGCCAGCAGCAAAGGACTCGACAGTCGGGTCTCTGGAAACACCATATATTTT
CASSKGLDSRVSGNTIYF
>TRBJ2-5|-|TRBV10-2|TRBD2
TGCGCCAGTGTAACTAGCGGGGAAGAGACCCAGTACTTC
CASVTSGEETQYF
>TRBJ1-2|-|TRBV5-1|-
TGCGCCAGCAGCTGGGAGGCGGGGGCTGGCTATGGCTACACCTTC
CASSWEAGAGYGYTF
>TRBJ1-2|-|TRBV6-6|TRBD1
TGTGCCAGCAGTCCTACCCTCGTTGGGACAGGGTCTGGGTATGGCTACACCTTC
CASSPTLVGTGSGYGYTF
>TRBJ1-2|-|TRBV12-3/TRBV12-4|-
TGTGCCAGCAGCGGCAGGGGTAACTATGGCTACACCTTC
CASSGRGNYGYTF
>TRBJ2-2|few|TRBV5-1|-
TGCGCCAGCAGCTTATATTTCGGGGAGCTGTTTTTT
CASSLYFGELFF
>TRBJ2-7|once|TRBV9|-
TGTGCCAGCAGCTTCAATTACGAGCAGTACTTC
CASSFNYEQYF
>TRBJ2-5|-|TRBV3-1/TRBV3-2|-
TGTGCCAGTCAGGGGACGGGGACCCAGTACTTC
CASQGTGTQYF
>TRBJ2-7|-|TRBV28|TRBD1
TGTGCCAGCACCGAGGCCCTGACAGGGGGCTCCTACGAGCAGTACTTC
CASTEALTGGSYEQYF
>TRBJ2-3|-|TRBV18|TRBD1
TGTGCCAGCTCACCGAGGACAGGGGGCACAGATACGCAGTATTTT
CASSPRTGGTDTQYF
>TRBJ1-5|-|TRBV28|TRBD1
TGTGCCAGTCTCGGCAGGGGGTACAATCAGCCCCAGCATTTT
CASLGRGYNQPQHF
>TRBJ2-1|-|TRBV7-9|TRBD2
TGTGCCAGCAGCTTAAGGCTAGCGGGGGGGCTCGATGAGCAGTTCTTC
CASSLRLAGGLDEQFF
>TRBJ1-2|few|TRBV9|TRBD1
TGTGCCAGCAGCGTAGGGACAGGGGATGGCTACACCTTC
CASSVGTGDGYTF
>TRBJ2-7|-|TRBV10-3|TRBD2
TGTGCCATCAGTGAGGGACTAGGAGGATACGAGCAGTACTTC
CAISEGLGGYEQYF
>TRBJ2-1|-|TRBV5-1|TRBD2
TGCGCCAGCAGCTTGCTACTAGCGGAGAACAATGAGCAGTTCTTC
CASSLLLAENNEQFF
>TRBJ1-1|-|TRBV9|TRBD1
TGTGCCAGCAGCGCAGGGACAGGGACATTGAAGGGGGACACTGAAGCTTTCTTT
CASSAGTGTLKGDTEAFF
>TRBJ1-5|-|TRBV19|TRBD1
TGTGCCAGTAGCCGTGACAGGGGTTTTCAGCCCCAGCATTTT
CASSRDRGFQPQHF
>TRBJ1-2|-|TRBV30|-
TGTGCCTTCCAGGGCCGATCTGGCTATGGCTACACCTTC
CAFQGRSGYGYTF
>TRBJ1-2|few|TRBV27|-
TGTGCCAGCAGTTACAGGGAATCTTGGGGCTACACCTTC
CASSYRESWGYTF
>TRBJ2-7|-|TRBV7-2|TRBD1
TGTGCCAGCAGTCCGGACAGGGCCGAGCAGTACTTC
CASSPDRAEQYF
>TRBJ2-3|-|TRBV9|TRBD2
TGTGCCAGCAGCCCACGGGGGGGTTCTAGCACAGATACGCAGTATTTT
CASSPRGGSSTDTQYF
>TRBJ2-2|-|TRBV5-4|TRBD2
TGTGCCAGCAGCCTCACTAGCGGGGGGGCCCGCGGGGAGCTGTTTTTT
CASSLTSGGARGELFF
>TRBJ1-1|-|TRBV6-5|-
TGTGCCAGCAGTCCTACGCTGATAACTGAAGCTTTCTTT
CASSPTLITEAFF
>TRBJ1-2|-|TRBV5-1|-
TGCGCCAGCAGCTTGGGACAGTTGGACGGCTACACCTTC
CASSLGQLDGYTF
>TRBJ2-7|-|TRBV19|-
TGTGCCAGTAGTATGGAGCGAGGCTCCTACGAGCAGTACTTC
CASSMERGSYEQYF
>TRBJ2-3|-|TRBV5-4|-
TGTGCCAGCAGCTTGGGGGTGAGGGATACGCAGTATTTT
CASSLGVRDTQYF
>TRBJ1-2|few|TRBV27|-
TGTGCCAGCAGTTCCGTTCGGGACTATGGCTACACCTTC
CASSSVRDYGYTF
>TRBJ2-3|-|TRBV7-7|-
TGTGCTAGCAGCCCCGGGATCACAGATACGCAGTATTTT
CASSPGITDTQYF
>TRBJ1-6|many|TRBV2|TRBD1
TGTGCCAGCAGGAGGGACAGGGCGTGGTCACCCCTCCACTTT
CASRRDRAWSPLHF
>TRBJ2-1|-|TRBV12-3/TRBV12-4|-
TGTGCCAGCAGATACAGGGTCAATGAGCAGTTCTTC
CASRYRVNEQFF
>TRBJ2-2|-|TRBV6-2/TRBV6-3|-
TGTGCCAGCAGTTACGGGGCAGGGGCAAACACCGGGGAGCTGTTTTTT
CASSYGAGANTGELFF
>TRBJ1-3|few|TRBV30|TRBD1
TGTGCCTGGAGTGTACCAGGGGGACGAAACACCATATATTTT
CAWSVPGGRNTIYF
>TRBJ1-1|once|TRBV4-1|TRBD1
TGCGCCAGCAGCCCCTACAGGGGGATGAACACTGAAGCTTTCTTT
CASSPYRGMNTEAFF
>TRBJ1-2|-|TRBV28|-
TGTGCCAGCACCCGATGGGGGGTTACGCTTGGCTACACCTTC
CASTRWGVTLGYTF
>TRBJ2-7|-|TRBV5-1|TRBD2
TGCGCCAGCAGCCAGACTAGCGGGAACTACGAGCAGTACTTC
CASSQTSGNYEQYF
>TRBJ2-6|-|TRBV6-4|-
TGTGCCAGCAGTTGGGGAGCTGGGGCCAACGTCCTGACTTTC
CASSWGAGANVLTF
>TRBJ1-6|-|TRBV3-1/TRBV3-2|-
TGTGCCAGCAGCCGAGGGGGAGCTTCTGCTAATTCACCCCTCCACTTT
CASSRGGASANSPLHF
>TRBJ1-6|-|TRBV19|-
TGTGCCAGTAGGTCCAGGGGCTTTTCACCCCTCCACTTT
CASRSRGFSPLHF
>TRBJ2-3|-|TRBV28|-
TGTGCCAGCAGTTTGTCAGGGGGCACAGATACGCAGTATTTT
CASSLSGGTDTQYF